Detailed here is one T cell receptor (beta chain). The antigen is undetermined. The data belong to a study of cytomegalovirus exposure and HLA in healthy donors. PCR amplification relied on 60 Vbeta primers (plus 13 Jbeta primers). The table came from immunoSEQ multiplex PCR; TCRdb's copy has only in-frame clones and leaves some out. The sample has about 160,000 clones; about 71% are singletons. Trimming removed 5 bases at V and 7 bases at J, with 17 bases between. The germline V gene has CDR1 MNHNY and CDR2 SVGAGI (reference sequence). The CDR3 consists of 14 residues. Study-wide findings and caveats: The only immune exposure information that was available was CMV serostatus.

This chain connects TRBV6-6 to TRBJ1-1, with a weak D call TRBD1 (5 bases). The clonotype originates from a woman aged 25 to 39 in good health and CMV-seronegative. Sequenced: PBMCs. CDR3 DNA: TGTGCCAGCAGTCCCAGGAGTGGGGCCCGTGAAGCTTTCTTT. This encodes CASSPRSGAREAFF.